The clone carrying this T cell receptor beta chain came up many times. Its antigen is undetermined. This sample was included in a study of T cells after yellow fever vaccination. The wider study: Some fractions had low cell numbers, and these were prepared with SMART-Seq v4 Ultra Low Input.

V lost 5 bases and J lost 1; bases outside the gene matches: 9. The CDR3 extends over 17 amino acids. The V gene's germline CDR1 is LNHNV and CDR2 YYDKDF (reference sequence). MiXCR, applied by TCRdb to the 5' RACE reads, yields one record per CDR3 protein. The profile shows about 120,000 distinct CDR3 sequences, about 7.8% of them singletons. Findings and limits, study-wide: The study re-detected most primary-vaccination clones after the booster (nearly 97% CD4, 85% to 90% CD8). Weaker overall, the secondary response nonetheless peaked faster (day 5 versus 15).

This TCR was sampled from a man aged 18 to 29 who received the YFV17D yellow fever vaccine. V gene TRBV15 combines with J gene TRBJ2-1; 9 bases are a match to TRBD1. Sequences were derived from CD4+ T cells sorted from PBMCs, sampled roughly seven weeks after the first yellow fever vaccination. The CDR3 nucleotides read TGTGCCACCAGCGTTAGTACAGGGGGCCGTTCCTACAATGAGCAGTTCTTC. It codes for CATSVSTGGRSYNEQFF.